This T cell receptor (beta chain) was recorded in a study of T cell responses to AZD1222 COVID-19 vaccine. The study's findings and limits: Within unmutated variant regions lay the reported targets of nearly half of spike-specific TCRs. Baseline serostatus was positive in only six or seven AZD1222 recipients. Recipients of two AZD1222 doses showed rising Spike-specific TCR breadth and depth. After the peak T cell response, and only then, were repertoires sampled.

This clone was observed once. Its antigen is currently unknown. This CDR3 spans 13 amino acids. Germline V gives CDR1 MGHDK, CDR2 SYGVNS. The V end lost 5 bases, the J end lost 9 bases, and 17 bases lay between the germline ends. The protocol was immunoSEQ multiplex PCR, while the TCRdb copy is restricted to in-frame clones and leaves out a portion. The sample has under 200,000 clones, around 94% seen once; the top ten hold 3.5% to 4%. The starting material was peripheral blood, obtained 28 days after the second dose of the MenACWY control vaccine. The rearrangement uses TRBV25-1 and TRBJ2-7, with D possibly matching TRBD1 (6 bases). The origin of this receptor is an adult who received the MenACWY meningococcal vaccine as a control. Written as DNA, the CDR3 is TGTGCCAGCAGTACCTCAGGGGAACCCGGGCAGTACTTC. Protein product: CASSTSGEPGQYF.